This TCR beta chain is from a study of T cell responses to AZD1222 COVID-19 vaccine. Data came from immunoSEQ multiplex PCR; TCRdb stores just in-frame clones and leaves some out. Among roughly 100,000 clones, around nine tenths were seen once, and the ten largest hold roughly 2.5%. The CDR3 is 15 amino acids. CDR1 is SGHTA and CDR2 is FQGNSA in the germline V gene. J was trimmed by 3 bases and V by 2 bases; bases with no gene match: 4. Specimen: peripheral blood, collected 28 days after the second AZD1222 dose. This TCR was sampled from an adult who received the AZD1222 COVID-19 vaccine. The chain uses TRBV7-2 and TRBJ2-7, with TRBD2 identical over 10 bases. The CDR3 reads CASSLLPSGSYEQYF. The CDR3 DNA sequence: TGTGCCAGCAGCTTACTGCCTAGCGGGAGCTACGAGCAGTACTTC.